In its sample, the clone carrying this TCR beta chain was seen once. Antigen: not known. The data were obtained in a study of OX40 agonist ivuxolimab in advanced cancers. Study-wide context: Cohort: 75% to 90% men, mean age 60, aged roughly 23 to 90. Notes on the study in general: It was not determined which antigens were specifically recognized by the peripheral T cells that had undergone clonal expansion.

The CDR3 runs 15 residues. V lost 7 bases to trimming and J lost 1 base, with 16 bases between them. Germline CDR1 and CDR2: MNHNS and SASEGT. Sequenced by immunoSEQ multiplex PCR; TCRdb stores in-frame clones only, minus some. The table has approximately 60,000 clones, roughly 80% seen once. This chain connects TRBV6-1 to TRBJ2-5; the D is unclear. The receptor comes from an adult with an advanced solid tumor such as melanoma, head and neck, liver or kidney cancer. Sequencing was performed on CD4+ or CD8+ T cells sorted from blood, taken in a trial of the OX40 agonist ivuxolimab. The CDR3 loop reads CASTLDGDFQETQYF. CDR3 DNA sequence: TGTGCCAGCACCCTAGACGGAGACTTCCAAGAGACCCAGTACTTC.